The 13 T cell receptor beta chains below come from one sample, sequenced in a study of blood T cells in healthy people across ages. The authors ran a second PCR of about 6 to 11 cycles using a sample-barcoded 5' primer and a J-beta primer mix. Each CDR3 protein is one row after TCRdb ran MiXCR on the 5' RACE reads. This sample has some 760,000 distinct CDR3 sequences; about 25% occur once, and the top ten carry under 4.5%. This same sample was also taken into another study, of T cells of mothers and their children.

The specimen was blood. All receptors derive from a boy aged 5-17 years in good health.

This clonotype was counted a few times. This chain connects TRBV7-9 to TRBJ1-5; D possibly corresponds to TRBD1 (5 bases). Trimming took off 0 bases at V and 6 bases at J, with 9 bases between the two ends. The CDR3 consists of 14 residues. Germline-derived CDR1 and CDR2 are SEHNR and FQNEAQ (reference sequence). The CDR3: CASSLAGARQPQHF. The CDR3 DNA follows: TGTGCCAGCAGCTTAGCAGGGGCACGTCAGCCCCAGCATTTT. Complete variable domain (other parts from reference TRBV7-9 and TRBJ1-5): DTGVSQNPRHKITKRGQNVTFRCDPISEHNRLYWYRQTLGQGPEFLTYFQNEAQLEKSRLLSDRFSAERPKGSFSTLEIQRTEQGDSAMYLCASSLAGARQPQHFGDGTRLSIL.

CDR3 loop: CASSPIRATDQPQHF. Here the CDR3 DNA reads TGCGCCAGCAGCCCGATCCGGGCCACTGATCAGCCCCAGCATTTT. V gene TRBV4-3 combines with J gene TRBJ1-5; the D is unclear. The CDR3 runs 15 residues. The germline V and J ends were trimmed by 4 bases and 5 bases, with 15 bases remaining between them. Germline V gene lookup returns CDR1 LGHNA and CDR2 YSLEER.

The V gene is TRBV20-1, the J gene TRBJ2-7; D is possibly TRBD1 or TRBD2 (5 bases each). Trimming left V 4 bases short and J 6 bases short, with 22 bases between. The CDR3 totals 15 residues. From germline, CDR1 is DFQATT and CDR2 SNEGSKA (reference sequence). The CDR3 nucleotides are TGCAGTGCTACCAAGACGGGACCCCCTGCATCCGAGCAGTACTTC. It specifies CSATKTGPPASEQYF.

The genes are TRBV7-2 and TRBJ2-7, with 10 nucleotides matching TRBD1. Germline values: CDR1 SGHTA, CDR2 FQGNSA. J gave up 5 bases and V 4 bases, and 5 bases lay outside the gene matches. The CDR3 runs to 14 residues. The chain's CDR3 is CASSSDRGRDEQYF. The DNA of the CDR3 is TGTGCCAGCAGCTCTGACAGGGGGCGCGACGAGCAGTACTTC.

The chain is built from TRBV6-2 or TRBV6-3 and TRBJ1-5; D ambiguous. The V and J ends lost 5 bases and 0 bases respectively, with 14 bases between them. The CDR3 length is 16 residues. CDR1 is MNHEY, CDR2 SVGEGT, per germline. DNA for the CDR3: TGTGCCAGCAGTCTTCCTACAGTGTATAGCAATCAGCCCCAGCATTTT. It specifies CASSLPTVYSNQPQHF.

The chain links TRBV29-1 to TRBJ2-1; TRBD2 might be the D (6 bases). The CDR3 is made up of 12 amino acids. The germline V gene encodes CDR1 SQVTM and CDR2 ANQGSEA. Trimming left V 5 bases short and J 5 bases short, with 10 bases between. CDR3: CSVRRENNEQFF. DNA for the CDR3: TGCAGCGTTCGGAGGGAAAACAATGAGCAGTTCTTC.

As DNA, the CDR3 is TGCAGTGCTAGTAATTCCCGCCGTGGCACAGATACGCAGTATTTT. It encodes CSASNSRRGTDTQYF. V is TRBV20-1 and J is TRBJ2-3; D is uncertain. CDR1 DFQATT and CDR2 SNEGSKA come from the germline V gene (reference sequence). The V gene lost 3 bases and the J gene lost 1 base, with 14 bases spanning the gap. This CDR3 spans 15 amino acids.

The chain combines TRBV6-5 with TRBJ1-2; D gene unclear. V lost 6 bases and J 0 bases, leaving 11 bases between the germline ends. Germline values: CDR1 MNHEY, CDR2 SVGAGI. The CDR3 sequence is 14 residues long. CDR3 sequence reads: CASRKDLPNYGYTF. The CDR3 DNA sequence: TGTGCCAGCAGGAAGGACCTACCTAACTATGGCTACACCTTC.

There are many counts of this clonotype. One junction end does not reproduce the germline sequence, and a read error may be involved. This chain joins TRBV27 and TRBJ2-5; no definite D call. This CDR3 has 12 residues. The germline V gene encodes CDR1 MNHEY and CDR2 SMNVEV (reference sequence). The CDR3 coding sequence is TGTGCCAGCAGCTTATACGGGGAGACCCAGTACTTC. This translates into CASSLYGETQYF.

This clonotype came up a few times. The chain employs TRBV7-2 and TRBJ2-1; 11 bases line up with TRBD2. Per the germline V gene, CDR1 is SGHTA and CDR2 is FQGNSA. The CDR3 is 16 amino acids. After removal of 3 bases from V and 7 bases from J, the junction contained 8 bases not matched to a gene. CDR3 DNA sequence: TGTGCCAGCAGCTTCGATAGCGGGAGGGCGGGAAATGAGCAGTTCTTC. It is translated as CASSFDSGRAGNEQFF.

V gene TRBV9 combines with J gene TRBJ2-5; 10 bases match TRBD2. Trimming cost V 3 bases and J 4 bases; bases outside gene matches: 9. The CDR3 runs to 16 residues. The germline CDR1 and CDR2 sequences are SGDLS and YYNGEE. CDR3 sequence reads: CASSGTGLAMRETQYF. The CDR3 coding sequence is TGTGCCAGCAGCGGAACGGGACTAGCGATGAGAGAGACCCAGTACTTC.

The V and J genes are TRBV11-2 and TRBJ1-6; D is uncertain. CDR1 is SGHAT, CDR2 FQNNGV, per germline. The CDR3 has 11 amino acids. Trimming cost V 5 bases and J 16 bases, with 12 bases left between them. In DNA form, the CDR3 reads TGTGCCAGCAGCCTCGGCGGGTGGCTCCACTTT. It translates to CASSLGGWLHF.

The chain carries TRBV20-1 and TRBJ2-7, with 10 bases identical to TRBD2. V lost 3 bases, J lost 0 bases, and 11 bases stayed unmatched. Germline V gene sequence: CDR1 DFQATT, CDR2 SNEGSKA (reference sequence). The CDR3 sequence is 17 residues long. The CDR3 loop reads CSARPRTSGGVSYEQYF. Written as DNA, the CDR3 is TGCAGTGCTAGGCCGAGGACTAGCGGAGGGGTCTCCTACGAGCAGTACTTC.